One and the same sample provided the 4 T cell receptor beta chains below, sequenced in a study of blood T cell repertoires in COVID-19. Libraries were prepared by immunoSEQ multiplex PCR; TCRdb keeps only in-frame clonotypes and omits some of them. Altogether approximately 93,000 clones are present, 75% to 90% being singletons, with the ten largest covering more than 0.85%. The sequencing sample was made of peripheral blood. These receptors were obtained from a human donor in a cohort sampled during active COVID-19.

The chain is built from TRBV4-2 and TRBJ2-3; weak D call: TRBD2 (6 bases). This CDR3 contains 13 residues. Germline V lookup: CDR1 LGHNA, CDR2 YNFKEQ. V was clipped by 4 bases and J by 9 bases, with 14 bases between them. DNA of the CDR3: TGTGCCAGCAGCCCCCTAGAGGCGGGAACGCAGTATTTT. Translation gives CASSPLEAGTQYF.

The genes are TRBV9 and TRBJ2-4; a weak D match, TRBD2 (6 bases). Germline V lookup: CDR1 SGDLS, CDR2 YYNGEE. Between the trimmed V and J ends, which lost 3 bases and 1 base, there was a span of 14 bases. CDR3 length: 16 residues. The CDR3 DNA reads TGTGCCAGCAGCGGGGAGGTGACTCGGGCCAAAAACATTCAGTACTTC. Its translation is CASSGEVTRAKNIQYF.

Worth noting for this clone: A junction end diverges from the germline sequence, so it may reflect a read error. The rearrangement uses TRBV30 and TRBJ1-5; TRBD1 is a possible D gene (5 bases). Germline lookup yields CDR1 GTSNPN and CDR2 SVGIG (reference sequence). The CDR3 is 12 amino acids. CDR3 amino acids: CAGSREGQPQHF. CDR3 nucleotides: TGTGCCGGGAGCAGGGAAGGGCAGCCCCAGCATTTT.

V usage is TRBV6-1 and J usage is TRBJ1-2, with D unclear. The CDR3 consists of 12 residues. Germline V gene sequence: CDR1 MNHNS, CDR2 SASEGT. V gave up 2 bases and J gave up 6 bases, with 7 bases separating them. Here the CDR3 DNA reads TGTGCCAGCAGTGAATCGGGGAATGGCTACACCTTC. Translation: CASSESGNGYTF.